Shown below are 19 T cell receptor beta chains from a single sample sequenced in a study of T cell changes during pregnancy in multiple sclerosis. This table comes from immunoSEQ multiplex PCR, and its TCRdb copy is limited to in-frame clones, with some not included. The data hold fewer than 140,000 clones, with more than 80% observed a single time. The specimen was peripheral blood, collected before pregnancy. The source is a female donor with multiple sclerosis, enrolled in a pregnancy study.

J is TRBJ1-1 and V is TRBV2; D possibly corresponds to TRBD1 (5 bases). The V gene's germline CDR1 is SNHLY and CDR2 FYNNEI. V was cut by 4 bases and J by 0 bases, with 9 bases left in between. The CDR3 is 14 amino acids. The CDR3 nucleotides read TGTGCCAGCAGTGTAGGGGCCATGAACACTGAAGCTTTCTTT. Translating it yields CASSVGAMNTEAFF.

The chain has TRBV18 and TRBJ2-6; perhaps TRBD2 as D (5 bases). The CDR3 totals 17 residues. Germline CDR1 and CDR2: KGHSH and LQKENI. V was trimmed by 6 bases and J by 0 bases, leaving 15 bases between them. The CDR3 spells CASSQWQTSSGANVLTF. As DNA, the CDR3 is TGTGCCAGCTCCCAGTGGCAAACTAGCTCTGGGGCCAACGTCCTGACTTTC. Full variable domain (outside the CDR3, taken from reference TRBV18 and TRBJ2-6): NAGVMQNPRHLVRRRGQEARLRCSPMKGHSHVYWYRQLPEEGLKFMVYLQKENIIDESGMPKERFSAEFPKEGPSILRIQQVVRGDSAAYFCASSQWQTSSGANVLTFGAGSRLTVL.

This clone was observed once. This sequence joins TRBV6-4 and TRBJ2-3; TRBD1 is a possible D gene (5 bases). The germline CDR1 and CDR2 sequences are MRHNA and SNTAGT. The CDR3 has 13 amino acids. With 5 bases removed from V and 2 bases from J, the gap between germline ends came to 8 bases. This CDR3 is CASSPGITDTQYF. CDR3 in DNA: TGTGCCAGCAGTCCAGGGATCACAGATACGCAGTATTTT.

CDR3 coding DNA: TGTGCCAGCAGCCCGGGGAGGGTCTACGAGCAGTACTTC. Residues: CASSPGRVYEQYF. This chain joins TRBV14 and TRBJ2-7; 7 nucleotides align to TRBD2. The CDR3 has 13 amino acids. J lost 3 bases, V lost 4 bases, and 3 bases had no gene match. Germline-derived CDR1 and CDR2 are SGHDN and FVKESK. The full variable domain, rest sourced from reference TRBV14 and TRBJ2-7, is EAGVTQFPSHSVIEKGQTVTLRCDPISGHDNLYWYRRVMGKEIKFLLHFVKESKQDESGMPNNRFLAERTGGTYSTLKVQPAELEDSGVYFCASSPGRVYEQYFGPGTRLTVT.

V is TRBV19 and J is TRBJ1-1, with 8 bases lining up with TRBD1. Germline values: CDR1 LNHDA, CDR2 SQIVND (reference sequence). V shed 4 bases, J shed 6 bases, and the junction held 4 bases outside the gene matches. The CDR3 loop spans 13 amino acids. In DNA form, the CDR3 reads TGTGCCAGTAGTACCACAGGGGGGGCTGAAGCTTTCTTT. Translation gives CASSTTGGAEAFF.

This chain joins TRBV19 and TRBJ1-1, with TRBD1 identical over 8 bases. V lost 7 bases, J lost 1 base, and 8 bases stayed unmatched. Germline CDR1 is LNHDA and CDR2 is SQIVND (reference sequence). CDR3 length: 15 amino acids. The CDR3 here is CASKLGTGGNTEAFF. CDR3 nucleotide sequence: TGTGCCAGTAAATTAGGGACAGGAGGGAACACTGAAGCTTTCTTT. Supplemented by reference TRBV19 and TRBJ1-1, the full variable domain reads DGGITQSPKYLFRKEGQNVTLSCEQNLNHDAMYWYRQDPGQGLRLIYYSQIVNDFQKGDIAEGYSVSREKKESFPLTVTSAQKNPTAFYLCASKLGTGGNTEAFFGQGTRLTVV.

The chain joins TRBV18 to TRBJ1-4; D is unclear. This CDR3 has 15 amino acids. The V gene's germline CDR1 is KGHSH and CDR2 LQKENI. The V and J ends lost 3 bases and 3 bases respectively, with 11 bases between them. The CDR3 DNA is TGTGCCAGCTCACCTCGAACTTATTCTAATGAAAAACTGTTTTTT. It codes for CASSPRTYSNEKLFF.

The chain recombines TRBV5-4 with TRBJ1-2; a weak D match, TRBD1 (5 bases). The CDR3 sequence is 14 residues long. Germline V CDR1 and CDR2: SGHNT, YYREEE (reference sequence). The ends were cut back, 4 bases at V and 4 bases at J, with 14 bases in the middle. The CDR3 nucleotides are TGTGCCAGCAGCCCCCAAACAGGAACCTATGGCTACACCTTC. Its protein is CASSPQTGTYGYTF.

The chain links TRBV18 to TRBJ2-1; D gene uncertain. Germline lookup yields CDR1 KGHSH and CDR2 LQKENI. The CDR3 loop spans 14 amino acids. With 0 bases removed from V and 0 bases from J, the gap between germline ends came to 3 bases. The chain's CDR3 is CASSPPSSYNEQFF. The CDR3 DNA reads TGTGCCAGCTCACCACCGAGCTCCTACAATGAGCAGTTCTTC.

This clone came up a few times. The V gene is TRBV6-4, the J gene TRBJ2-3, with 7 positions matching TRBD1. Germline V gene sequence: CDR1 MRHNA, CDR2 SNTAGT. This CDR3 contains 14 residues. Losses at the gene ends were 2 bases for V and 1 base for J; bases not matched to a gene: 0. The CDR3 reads CASSDGQGTDTQYF. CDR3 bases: TGTGCCAGCAGTGACGGACAGGGCACAGATACGCAGTATTTT.

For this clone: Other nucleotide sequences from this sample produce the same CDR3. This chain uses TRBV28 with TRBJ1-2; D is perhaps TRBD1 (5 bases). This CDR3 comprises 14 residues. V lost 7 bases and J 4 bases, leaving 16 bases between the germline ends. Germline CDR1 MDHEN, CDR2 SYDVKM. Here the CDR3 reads CASNPPGGSYGYTF. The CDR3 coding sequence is TGTGCCAGCAACCCGCCGGGGGGTTCCTATGGCTACACCTTC.

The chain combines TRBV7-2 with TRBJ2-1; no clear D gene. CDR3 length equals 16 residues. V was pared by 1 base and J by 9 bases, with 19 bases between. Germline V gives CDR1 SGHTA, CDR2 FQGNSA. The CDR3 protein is CASSLGLAYPSGEQFF. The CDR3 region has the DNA TGTGCCAGCAGCTTAGGACTGGCCTACCCCTCTGGTGAGCAGTTCTTC. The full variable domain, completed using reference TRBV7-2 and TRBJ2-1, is GAGVSQSPSNKVTEKGKDVELRCDPISGHTALYWYRQSLGQGLEFLIYFQGNSAPDKSGLPSDRFSAERTGGSVSTLTIQRTQQEDSAVYLCASSLGLAYPSGEQFFGPGTRLTVL.

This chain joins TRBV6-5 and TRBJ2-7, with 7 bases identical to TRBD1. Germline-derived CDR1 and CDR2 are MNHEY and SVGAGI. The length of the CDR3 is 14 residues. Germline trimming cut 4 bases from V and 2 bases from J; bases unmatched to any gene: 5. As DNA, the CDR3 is TGTGCCAGCAGTTCTGGCGACAGGGCCTACGAGCAGTACTTC. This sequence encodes CASSSGDRAYEQYF.

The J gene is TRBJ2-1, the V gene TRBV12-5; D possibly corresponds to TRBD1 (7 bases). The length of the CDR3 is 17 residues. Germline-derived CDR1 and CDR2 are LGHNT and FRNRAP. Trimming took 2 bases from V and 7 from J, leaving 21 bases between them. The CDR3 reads CASGLRGTDKEKNEQFF. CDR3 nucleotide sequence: TGTGCTAGTGGTTTGCGGGGGACAGATAAAGAAAAAAATGAGCAGTTCTTC.

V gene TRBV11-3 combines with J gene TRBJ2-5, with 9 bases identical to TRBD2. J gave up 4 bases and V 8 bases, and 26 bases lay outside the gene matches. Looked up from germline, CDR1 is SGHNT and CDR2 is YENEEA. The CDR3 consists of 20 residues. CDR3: CASRGRGGLRRRGDRETQYF. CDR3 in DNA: TGTGCCAGCCGCGGGCGGGGGGGCCTTCGACGGCGTGGGGACCGAGAGACCCAGTACTTC.

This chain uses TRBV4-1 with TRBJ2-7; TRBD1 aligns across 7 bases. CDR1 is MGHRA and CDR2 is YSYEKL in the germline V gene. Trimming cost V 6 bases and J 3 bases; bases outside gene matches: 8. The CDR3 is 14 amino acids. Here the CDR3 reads CASSLIDRDYEQYF. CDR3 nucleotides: TGCGCCAGCAGTCTTATTGACAGGGACTACGAGCAGTACTTC.

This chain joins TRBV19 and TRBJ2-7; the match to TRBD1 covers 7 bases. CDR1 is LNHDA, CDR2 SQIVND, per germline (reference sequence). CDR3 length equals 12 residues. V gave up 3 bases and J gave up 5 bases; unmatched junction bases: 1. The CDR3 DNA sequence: TGTGCCAGTAGTATCCAGGGGGACGAGCAGTACTTC. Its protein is CASSIQGDEQYF.

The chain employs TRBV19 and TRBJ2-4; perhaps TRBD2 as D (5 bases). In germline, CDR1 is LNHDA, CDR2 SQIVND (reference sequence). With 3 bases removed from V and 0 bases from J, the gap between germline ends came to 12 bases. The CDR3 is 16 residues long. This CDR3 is CASSIVSGLAKNIQYF. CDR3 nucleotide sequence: TGTGCCAGTAGTATTGTAAGCGGCTTAGCCAAAAACATTCAGTACTTC.

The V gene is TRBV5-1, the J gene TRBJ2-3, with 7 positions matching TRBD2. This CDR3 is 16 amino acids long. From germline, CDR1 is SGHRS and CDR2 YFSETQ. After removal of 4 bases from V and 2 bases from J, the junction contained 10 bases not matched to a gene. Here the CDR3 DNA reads TGCGCCAGCAGCCCCGGGCGGGAGTGGGTCACAGATACGCAGTATTTT. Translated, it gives CASSPGREWVTDTQYF.